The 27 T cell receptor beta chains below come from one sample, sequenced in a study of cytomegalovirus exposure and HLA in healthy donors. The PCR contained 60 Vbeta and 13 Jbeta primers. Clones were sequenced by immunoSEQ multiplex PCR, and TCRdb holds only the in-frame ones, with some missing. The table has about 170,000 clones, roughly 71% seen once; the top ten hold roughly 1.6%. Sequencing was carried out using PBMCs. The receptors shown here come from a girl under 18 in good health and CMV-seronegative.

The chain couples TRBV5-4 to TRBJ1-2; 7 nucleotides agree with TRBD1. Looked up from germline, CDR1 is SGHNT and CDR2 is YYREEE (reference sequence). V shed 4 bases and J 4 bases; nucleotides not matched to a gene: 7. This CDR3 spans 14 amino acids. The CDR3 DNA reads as TGTGCCAGCAGCCGCCCGGACAGGAGCTATGGCTACACCTTC. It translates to CASSRPDRSYGYTF.

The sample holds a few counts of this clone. CDR3 amino acids: CASSQEARWNTEAFF. Written as DNA, the CDR3 is TGCGCCAGCAGCCAAGAAGCCAGGTGGAACACTGAAGCTTTCTTT. The V call is TRBV4-1, the J call TRBJ1-1; the D is unclear. This CDR3 comprises 15 residues. Germline assignment: CDR1 MGHRA and CDR2 YSYEKL. V lost 0 bases, J lost 1 base, and 9 bases lay in between.

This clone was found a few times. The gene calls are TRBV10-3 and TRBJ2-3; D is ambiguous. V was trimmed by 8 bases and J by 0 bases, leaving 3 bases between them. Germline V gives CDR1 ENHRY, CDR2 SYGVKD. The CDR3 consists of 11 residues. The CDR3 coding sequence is TGTGCCATCCGGAGCACAGATACGCAGTATTTT. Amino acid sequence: CAIRSTDTQYF.

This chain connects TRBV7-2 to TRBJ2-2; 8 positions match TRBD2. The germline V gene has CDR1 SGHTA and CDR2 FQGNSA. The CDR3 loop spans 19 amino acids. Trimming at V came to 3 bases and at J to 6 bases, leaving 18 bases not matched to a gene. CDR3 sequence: CASSLSISGVPQSPGELFF. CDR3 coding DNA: TGTGCCAGCAGCTTGAGCATTAGCGGGGTGCCGCAAAGCCCCGGGGAGCTGTTTTTT.

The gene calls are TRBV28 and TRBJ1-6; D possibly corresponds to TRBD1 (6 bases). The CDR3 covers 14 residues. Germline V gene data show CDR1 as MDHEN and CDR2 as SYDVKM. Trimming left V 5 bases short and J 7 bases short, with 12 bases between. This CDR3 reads CASSAPDSNSPLHF. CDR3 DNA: TGTGCCAGCAGTGCCCCGGACAGCAATTCACCCCTCCACTTT.

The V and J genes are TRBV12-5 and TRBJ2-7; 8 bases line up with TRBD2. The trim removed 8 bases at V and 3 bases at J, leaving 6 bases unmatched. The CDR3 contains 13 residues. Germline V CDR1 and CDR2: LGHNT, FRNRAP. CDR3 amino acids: CASRGGDFYEQYF. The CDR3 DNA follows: TGTGCTAGTCGGGGGGGGGACTTCTACGAGCAGTACTTC. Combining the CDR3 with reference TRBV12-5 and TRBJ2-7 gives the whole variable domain DARVTQTPRHKVTEMGQEVTMRCQPILGHNTVFWYRQTMMQGLELLAYFRNRAPLDDSGMPKDRFSAEMPDATLATLKIQPSEPRDSAVYFCASRGGDFYEQYFGPGTRLTVT.

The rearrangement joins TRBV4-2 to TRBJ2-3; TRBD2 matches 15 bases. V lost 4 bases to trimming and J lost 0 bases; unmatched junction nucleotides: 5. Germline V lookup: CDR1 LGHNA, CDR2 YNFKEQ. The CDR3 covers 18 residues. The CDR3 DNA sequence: TGTGCCAGCAGCCTAGGACTAGCGGGGGGGTCTAGCACAGATACGCAGTATTTT. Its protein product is CASSLGLAGGSSTDTQYF.

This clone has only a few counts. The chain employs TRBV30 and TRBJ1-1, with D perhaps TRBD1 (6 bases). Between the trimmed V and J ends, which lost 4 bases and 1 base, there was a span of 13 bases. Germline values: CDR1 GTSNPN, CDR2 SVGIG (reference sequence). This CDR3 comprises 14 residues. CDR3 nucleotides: TGTGCCTGGAATCAACAGGGCGGGAACACTGAAGCTTTCTTT. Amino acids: CAWNQQGGNTEAFF.

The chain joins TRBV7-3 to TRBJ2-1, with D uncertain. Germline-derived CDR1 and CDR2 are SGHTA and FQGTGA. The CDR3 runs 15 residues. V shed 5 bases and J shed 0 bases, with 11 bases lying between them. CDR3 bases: TGTGCCAGCAGCCTGACTCTTAGCTCCTACAATGAGCAGTTCTTC. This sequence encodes CASSLTLSSYNEQFF.

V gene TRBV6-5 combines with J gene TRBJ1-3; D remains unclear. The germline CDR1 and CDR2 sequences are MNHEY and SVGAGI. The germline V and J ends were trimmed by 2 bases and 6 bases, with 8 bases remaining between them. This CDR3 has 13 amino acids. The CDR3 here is CASSYAEANTIYF. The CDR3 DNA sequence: TGTGCCAGCAGTTACGCGGAGGCAAACACCATATATTTT.

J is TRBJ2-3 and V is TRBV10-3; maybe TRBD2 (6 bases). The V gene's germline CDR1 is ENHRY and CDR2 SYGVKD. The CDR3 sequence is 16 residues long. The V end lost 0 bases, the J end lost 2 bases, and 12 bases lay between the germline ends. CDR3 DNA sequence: TGTGCCATCAGTGAGTCTCTGGGGGGACTCACAGATACGCAGTATTTT. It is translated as CAISESLGGLTDTQYF.

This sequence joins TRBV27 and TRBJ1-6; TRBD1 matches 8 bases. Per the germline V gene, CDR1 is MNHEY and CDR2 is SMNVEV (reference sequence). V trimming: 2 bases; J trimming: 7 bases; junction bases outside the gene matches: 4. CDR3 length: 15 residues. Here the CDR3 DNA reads TGTGCCAGCAGTTTAATGGCAGGGGGCAATTCACCCCTCCACTTT. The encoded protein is CASSLMAGGNSPLHF.

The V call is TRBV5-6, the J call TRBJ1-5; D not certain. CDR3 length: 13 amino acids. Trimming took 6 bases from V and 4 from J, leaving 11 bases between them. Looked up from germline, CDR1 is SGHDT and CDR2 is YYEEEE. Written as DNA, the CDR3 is TGTGCCAGCACCCAAGGAGGGAATCAGCCCCAGCATTTT. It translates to CASTQGGNQPQHF.

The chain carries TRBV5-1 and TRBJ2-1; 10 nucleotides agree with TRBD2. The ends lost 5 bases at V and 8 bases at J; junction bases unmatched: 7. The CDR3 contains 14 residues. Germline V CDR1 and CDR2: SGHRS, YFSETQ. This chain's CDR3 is CASRLSGGADEQFF. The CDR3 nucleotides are TGCGCCAGCAGGCTGAGCGGGGGGGCCGATGAGCAGTTCTTC.

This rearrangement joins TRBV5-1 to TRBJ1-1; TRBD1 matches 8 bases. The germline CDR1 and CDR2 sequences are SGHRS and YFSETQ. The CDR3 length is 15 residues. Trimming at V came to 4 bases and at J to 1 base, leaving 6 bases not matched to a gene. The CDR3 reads CASSELGTGNTEAFF. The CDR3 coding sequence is TGCGCCAGCAGCGAACTCGGGACAGGGAACACTGAAGCTTTCTTT. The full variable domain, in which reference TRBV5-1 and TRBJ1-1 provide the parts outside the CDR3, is KAGVTQTPRYLIKTRGQQVTLSCSPISGHRSVSWYQQTPGQGLQFLFEYFSETQRNKGNFPGRFSGRQFSNSRSEMNVSTLELGDSALYLCASSELGTGNTEAFFGQGTRLTVV.

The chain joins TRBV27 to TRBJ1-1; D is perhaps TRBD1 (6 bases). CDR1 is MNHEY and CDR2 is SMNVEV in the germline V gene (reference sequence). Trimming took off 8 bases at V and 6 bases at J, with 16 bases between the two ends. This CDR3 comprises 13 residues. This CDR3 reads CASANYRVSEAFF. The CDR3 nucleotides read TGTGCCAGCGCGAACTACAGGGTCTCTGAAGCTTTCTTT.

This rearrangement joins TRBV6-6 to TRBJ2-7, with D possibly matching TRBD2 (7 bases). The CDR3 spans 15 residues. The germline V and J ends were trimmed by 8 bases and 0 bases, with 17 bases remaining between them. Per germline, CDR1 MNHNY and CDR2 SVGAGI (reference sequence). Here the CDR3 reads CASVLGGDTSYEQYF. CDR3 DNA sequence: TGTGCCAGCGTTCTTGGGGGGGACACCTCCTACGAGCAGTACTTC.

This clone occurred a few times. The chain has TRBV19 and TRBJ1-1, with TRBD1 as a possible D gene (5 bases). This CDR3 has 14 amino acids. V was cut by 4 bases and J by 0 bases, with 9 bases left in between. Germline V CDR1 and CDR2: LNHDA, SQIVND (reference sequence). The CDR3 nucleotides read TGTGCCAGTAGTAAGACAGATCTGAACACTGAAGCTTTCTTT. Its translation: CASSKTDLNTEAFF.

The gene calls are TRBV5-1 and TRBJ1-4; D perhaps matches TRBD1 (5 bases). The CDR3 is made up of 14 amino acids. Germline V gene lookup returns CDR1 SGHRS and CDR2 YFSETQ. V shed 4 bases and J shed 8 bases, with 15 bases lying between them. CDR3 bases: TGCGCCAGCAGCCCCGGGGGGTTCGAGGAAAAACTGTTTTTT. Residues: CASSPGGFEEKLFF.

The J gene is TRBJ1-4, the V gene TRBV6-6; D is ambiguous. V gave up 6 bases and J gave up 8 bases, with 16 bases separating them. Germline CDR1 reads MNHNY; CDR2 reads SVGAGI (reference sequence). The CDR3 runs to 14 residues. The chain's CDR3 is CASSRARGWEKLFF. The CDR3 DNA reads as TGTGCCAGCAGCCGCGCACGGGGATGGGAAAAACTGTTTTTT.

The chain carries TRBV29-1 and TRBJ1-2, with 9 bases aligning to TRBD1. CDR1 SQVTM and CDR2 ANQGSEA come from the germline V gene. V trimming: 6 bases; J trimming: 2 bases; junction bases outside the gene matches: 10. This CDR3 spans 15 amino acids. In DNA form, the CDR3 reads TGCAGCGTGGCCCTGGAGGGACAGGGAAACTATGGCTACACCTTC. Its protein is CSVALEGQGNYGYTF.

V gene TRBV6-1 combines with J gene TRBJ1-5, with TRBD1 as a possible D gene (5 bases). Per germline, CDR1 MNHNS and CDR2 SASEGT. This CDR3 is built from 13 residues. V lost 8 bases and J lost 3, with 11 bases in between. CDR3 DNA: TGTGCCAGCGGGGCGGGGGTCAATCAGCCCCAGCATTTT. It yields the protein CASGAGVNQPQHF.

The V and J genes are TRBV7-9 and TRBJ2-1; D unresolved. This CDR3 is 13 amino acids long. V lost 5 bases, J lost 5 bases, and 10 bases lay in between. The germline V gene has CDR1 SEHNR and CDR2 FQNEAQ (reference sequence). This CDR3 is CASSLPRHNEQFF. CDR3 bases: TGTGCCAGCAGCCTCCCGCGGCACAATGAGCAGTTCTTC.

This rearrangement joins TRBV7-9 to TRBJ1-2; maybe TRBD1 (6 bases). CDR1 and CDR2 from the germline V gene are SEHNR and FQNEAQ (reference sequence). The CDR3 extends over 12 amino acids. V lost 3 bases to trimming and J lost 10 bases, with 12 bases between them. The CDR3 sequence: CASSFNRADYTF. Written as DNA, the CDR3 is TGTGCCAGCAGCTTTAACAGGGCTGACTACACCTTC.

The CDR3 reads CASSFLAGAAYNEQFF. The CDR3 DNA follows: TGTGCCAGCAGCTTCTTGGCGGGAGCCGCCTACAATGAGCAGTTCTTC. V and J are TRBV7-8 and TRBJ2-1, with 7 nucleotides matching TRBD2. The germline CDR1 and CDR2 sequences are SGHVS and FQNEAQ. The CDR3 extends over 16 amino acids. J lost 2 bases, V lost 3 bases, and 7 bases had no gene match.

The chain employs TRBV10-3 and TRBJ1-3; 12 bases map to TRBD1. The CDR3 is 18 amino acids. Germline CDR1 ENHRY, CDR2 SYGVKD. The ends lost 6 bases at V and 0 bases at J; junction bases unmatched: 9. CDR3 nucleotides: TGTGCCATCAGGGAACTGGGACAGGGGGCAAACTCTGGAAACACCATATATTTT. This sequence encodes CAIRELGQGANSGNTIYF.

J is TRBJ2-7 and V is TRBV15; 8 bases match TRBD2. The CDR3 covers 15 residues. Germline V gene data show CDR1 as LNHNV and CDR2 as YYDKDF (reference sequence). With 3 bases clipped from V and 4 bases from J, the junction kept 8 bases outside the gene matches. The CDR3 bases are TGTGCCACCAGCAGCCCGGCGGGGGGCCCGTACGAGCAGTACTTC. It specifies CATSSPAGGPYEQYF.